Sequencing of this T cell receptor beta chain was carried out in a study of blood T cell repertoires in COVID-19. Study summary: The study drew acute and convalescent COVID-19 samples from the United States, Italy and Spain. Nucleic acid was either cDNA or gDNA, and it came from T cells, B-cell-depleted T cells, or PBMCs.

Trimming took 0 bases from V and 4 from J; bases not matched to a gene: 5. CDR1 LGHNA and CDR2 YSLEER come from the germline V gene. The CDR3 spans 16 residues. In the study's own analysis: Amplification with reference gene primers provided the estimates of nucleated cell counts. The method was immunoSEQ multiplex PCR; TCRdb's version includes in-frame clones alone and lacks a portion of them. That table supplies the V and J calls and clone size; D and trimming were determined from the DNA. The data hold around 200,000 clones, with around four fifths observed a single time. This TCR was recovered from a woman older than 75 with active or convalescent COVID-19. The gene calls are TRBV4-3 and TRBJ2-5; 10 nucleotides match TRBD1. Input material: peripheral blood. The DNA for the CDR3 is TGCGCCAGCAGCCAAGAGTGGACAGGGGGTCCAGAGACCCAGTACTTC. Translation: CASSQEWTGGPETQYF.